This T cell receptor beta chain was found in a study of graft-versus-host responses after intestinal transplantation. Clones were sequenced by immunoSEQ multiplex PCR, and TCRdb holds only the in-frame ones, with some missing. Here the sample spans about 69,000 clones, approximately 92% being singletons. The CDR3 sequence is 15 residues long. The germline V gene encodes CDR1 MNHNY and CDR2 SVGAGI (reference sequence). V shed 0 bases and J shed 6 bases, with 15 bases lying between them. The origin of this receptor is a human patient who received an intestinal transplant, so some T cells may come from the graft donor. The material sequenced was bone marrow, taken around 720 days after intestinal transplantation. The rearrangement uses TRBV6-6 and TRBJ2-7; no reliable D call. Here the CDR3 reads CASSYSNPQESEQYF. CDR3 sequence (DNA): TGTGCCAGCAGTTACTCGAACCCTCAGGAGAGCGAGCAGTACTTC.